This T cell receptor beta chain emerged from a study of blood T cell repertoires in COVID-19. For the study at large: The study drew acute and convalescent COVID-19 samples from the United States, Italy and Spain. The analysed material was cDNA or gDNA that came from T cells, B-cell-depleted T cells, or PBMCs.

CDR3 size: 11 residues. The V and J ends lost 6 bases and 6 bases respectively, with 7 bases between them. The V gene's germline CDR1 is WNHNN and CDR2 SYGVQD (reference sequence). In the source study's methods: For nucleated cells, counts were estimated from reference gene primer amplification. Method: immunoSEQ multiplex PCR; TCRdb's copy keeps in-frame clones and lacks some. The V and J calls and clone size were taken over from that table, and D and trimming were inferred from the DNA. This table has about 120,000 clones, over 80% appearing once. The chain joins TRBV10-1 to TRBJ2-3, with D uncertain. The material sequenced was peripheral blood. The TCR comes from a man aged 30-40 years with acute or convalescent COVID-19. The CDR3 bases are TGCGCCAGCAGCTTCGGTGATACGCAGTATTTT. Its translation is CASSFGDTQYF.